Described below is a single TCR beta chain sequence and its context. Method: immunoSEQ multiplex PCR; TCRdb's copy keeps in-frame clones and lacks some. The sample shows around 140,000 clones, more than 75% of them seen only once. Germline V gene lookup returns CDR1 LNHDA and CDR2 SQIVND (reference sequence). V shed 6 bases and J shed 3 bases, with 26 bases lying between them. The CDR3 covers 18 residues. The data belong to a study of blood T cell repertoires in COVID-19. Looking at the study overall: From the United States, Italy and Spain came samples of acute and convalescent COVID-19.

This chain connects TRBV19 to TRBJ1-2; TRBD1 might be the D (6 bases). The TCR was taken from a man aged 50 or older with active COVID-19. Sequenced material: peripheral blood. CDR3 sequence: CASSLFGGLQGLDYGYTF. DNA for the CDR3: TGTGCCAGTAGCTTATTTGGGGGCCTACAGGGATTAGACTATGGCTACACCTTC.